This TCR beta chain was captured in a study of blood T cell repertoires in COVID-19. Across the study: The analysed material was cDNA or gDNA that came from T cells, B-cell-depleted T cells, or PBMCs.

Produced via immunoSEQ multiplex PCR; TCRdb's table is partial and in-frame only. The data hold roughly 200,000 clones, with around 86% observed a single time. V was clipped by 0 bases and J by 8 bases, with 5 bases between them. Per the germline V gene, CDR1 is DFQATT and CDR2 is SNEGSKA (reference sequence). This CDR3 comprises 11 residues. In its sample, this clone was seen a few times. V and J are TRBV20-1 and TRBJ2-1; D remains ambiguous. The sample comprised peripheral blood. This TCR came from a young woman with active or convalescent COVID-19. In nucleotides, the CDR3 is TGCAGTGCTAGAGATCTCGATGAGCAGTTCTTC. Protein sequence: CSARDLDEQFF.